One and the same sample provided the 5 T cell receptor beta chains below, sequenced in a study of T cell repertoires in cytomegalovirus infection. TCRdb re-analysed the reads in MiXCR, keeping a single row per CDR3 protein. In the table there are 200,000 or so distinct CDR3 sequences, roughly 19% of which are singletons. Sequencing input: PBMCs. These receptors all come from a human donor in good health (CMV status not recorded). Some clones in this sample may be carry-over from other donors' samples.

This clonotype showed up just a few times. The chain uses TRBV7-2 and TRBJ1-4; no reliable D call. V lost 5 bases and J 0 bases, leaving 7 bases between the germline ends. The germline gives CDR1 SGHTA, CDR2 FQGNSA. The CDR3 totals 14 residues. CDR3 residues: CASSPTTTNEKLFF. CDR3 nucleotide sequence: TGTGCCAGCAGCCCCACTACAACTAATGAAAAACTGTTTTTT.

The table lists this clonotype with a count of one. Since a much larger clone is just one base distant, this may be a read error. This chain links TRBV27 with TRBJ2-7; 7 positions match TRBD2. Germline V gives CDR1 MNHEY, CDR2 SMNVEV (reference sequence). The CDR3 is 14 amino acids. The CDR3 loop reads CASSSSGGPYVQYF. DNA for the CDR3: TGTGCCAGCAGTTCTAGCGGAGGGCCCTACGTGCAGTACTTC.

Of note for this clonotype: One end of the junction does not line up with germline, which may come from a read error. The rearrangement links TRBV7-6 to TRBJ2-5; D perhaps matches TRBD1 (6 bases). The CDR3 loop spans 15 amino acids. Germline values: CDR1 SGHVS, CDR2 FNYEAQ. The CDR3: CASSLTGSNIETQYF. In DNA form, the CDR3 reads TGTGCTAGCAGCCTGACAGGATCCAACATAGAGACCCAGTACTTC.

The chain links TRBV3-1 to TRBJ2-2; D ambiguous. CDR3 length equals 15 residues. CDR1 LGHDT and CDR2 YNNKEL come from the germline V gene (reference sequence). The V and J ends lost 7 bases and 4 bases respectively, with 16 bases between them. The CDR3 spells CASTNLSPSTGELFF. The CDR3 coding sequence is TGTGCCAGCACCAACCTCTCTCCGAGCACCGGGGAGCTGTTTTTT.

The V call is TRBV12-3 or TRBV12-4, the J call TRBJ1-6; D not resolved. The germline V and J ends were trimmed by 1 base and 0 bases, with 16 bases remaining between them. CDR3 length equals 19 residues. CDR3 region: CASSLDGWTSSSYNSPLHF. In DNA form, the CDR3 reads TGTGCCAGCAGTTTAGATGGATGGACTTCGAGCTCCTATAATTCACCCCTCCACTTT.